A single sample gave rise to the 20 T cell receptor beta chains below, sequenced in a study of PD-L1 blockade in urothelial cancer. Sequenced by immunoSEQ multiplex PCR; TCRdb stores in-frame clones only, minus some. The sample yields some 56,000 clones, 85% seen once. Time point indicated: pretreatment peripheral blood. The sample consisted of PBMCs, taken around atezolizumab (anti-PD-L1) treatment. All receptors derive from a man aged 65-85 years with urothelial cancer.

This chain connects TRBV30 to TRBJ1-1, with D possibly TRBD1 on 6 matching bases. This CDR3 is 13 amino acids long. V was pared by 2 bases and J by 1 base, with 8 bases between. Per the germline V gene, CDR1 is GTSNPN and CDR2 is SVGIG (reference sequence). The CDR3 DNA is TGTGCCTGGAGTACAGGGCGGAACACTGAAGCTTTCTTT. This sequence encodes CAWSTGRNTEAFF.

The gene calls are TRBV7-2 and TRBJ2-7; TRBD2 matches 10 bases. The V and J ends lost 5 bases and 6 bases, in that order; junction bases with no gene match: 13. In germline, CDR1 is SGHTA, CDR2 FQGNSA. The CDR3 totals 16 residues. This CDR3 reads CASSRATSGIGSEQYF. The CDR3 bases are TGTGCCAGCAGCCGAGCAACTAGCGGGATAGGTAGCGAGCAGTACTTC.

V gene TRBV9 combines with J gene TRBJ2-4, with D possibly being TRBD1 (6 bases). Germline values: CDR1 SGDLS, CDR2 YYNGEE. The length of the CDR3 is 15 residues. The V end was cut by 4 bases, the J end by 5 bases, with 16 bases between. The CDR3 loop is CASSPGAWGQNIQYF. The CDR3, as DNA: TGTGCCAGCAGCCCCGGGGCCTGGGGGCAAAACATTCAGTACTTC. Full variable domain (remainder filled in from reference TRBV9 and TRBJ2-4): DSGVTQTPKHLITATGQRVTLRCSPRSGDLSVYWYQQSLDQGLQFLIQYYNGEERAKGNILERFSAQQFPDLHSELNLSSLELGDSALYFCASSPGAWGQNIQYFGAGTRLSVL.

The rearrangement uses TRBV9 and TRBJ2-7; 10 bases line up with TRBD2. V lost 0 bases and J lost 6; bases outside the gene matches: 12. CDR1 is SGDLS, CDR2 YYNGEE, per germline. The CDR3 totals 17 residues. The CDR3 here is CASSVDARAGGGTEQYF. CDR3 in DNA: TGTGCCAGCAGCGTAGACGCTAGAGCGGGAGGGGGGACCGAGCAGTACTTC.

The rearrangement joins TRBV7-3 to TRBJ1-1, with 9 bases aligning to TRBD1. After removal of 8 bases from V and 3 bases from J, the junction contained 4 bases not matched to a gene. CDR1 and CDR2 (germline): SGHTA, FQGTGA. The CDR3 is 13 residues long. The CDR3 nucleotides read TGTGCCAGCTCGACAGGGGGTGACACTGAAGCTTTCTTT. Translated: CASSTGGDTEAFF.

The genes are TRBV7-9 and TRBJ1-3, with 8 bases aligning to TRBD1. The CDR3 spans 17 residues. Trimming took 5 bases from V and 0 from J; bases not matched to a gene: 9. Germline V lookup: CDR1 SEHNR, CDR2 FQNEAQ (reference sequence). The CDR3 sequence: CASSPRVGTGSGNTIYF. The CDR3 DNA reads TGTGCCAGCAGCCCCCGAGTAGGGACAGGCTCTGGAAACACCATATATTTT.

The chain employs TRBV7-8 and TRBJ2-1; TRBD2 matches at 9 bases. In germline, CDR1 is SGHVS, CDR2 FQNEAQ. The CDR3 consists of 19 residues. Trimming removed 4 bases from V and 2 bases from J; junction bases left unmatched: 15. CDR3 sequence (DNA): TGTGCCAGCAGCTCATCCCGCGGGGGGGGGACTGTCACCTACAATGAGCAGTTCTTC. Residues: CASSSSRGGGTVTYNEQFF.

The gene calls are TRBV28 and TRBJ1-1, with TRBD1 identical over 7 bases. This CDR3 has 14 amino acids. The V segment lost 6 bases and the J segment 3 bases; nucleotides outside the gene matches: 7. The V gene's germline CDR1 is MDHEN and CDR2 SYDVKM. In DNA form, the CDR3 reads TGTGCCAGCAGGACCCAGGGGGTATACACTGAAGCTTTCTTT. Its protein is CASRTQGVYTEAFF.

The CDR3 DNA sequence: TGTGCCAGCAGTGACAGGGCGGGAGCTGAGCAGTTCTTC. It translates to CASSDRAGAEQFF. The chain joins TRBV6-4 to TRBJ2-1, with 7 bases that match TRBD2. The germline gives CDR1 MRHNA, CDR2 SNTAGT. CDR3 length: 13 amino acids. V trimming: 2 bases; J trimming: 9 bases; junction bases outside the gene matches: 4.

A single count supports this clone. The genes are TRBV13 and TRBJ2-7; a weak D match, TRBD2 (7 bases). This CDR3 contains 14 residues. V was cut by 5 bases and J by 6 bases, with 17 bases left in between. Per germline, CDR1 PRHDT and CDR2 FYEKMQ (reference sequence). The chain's CDR3 is CASSRGRLAGEQYF. In nucleotides, the CDR3 is TGTGCCAGCAGCCGGGGGCGACTAGCCGGCGAGCAGTACTTC.

The gene calls are TRBV6-5 and TRBJ2-7; D call uncertain. The CDR3 has 15 amino acids. Trimming took 0 bases from V and 2 from J, leaving 11 bases between them. Germline assignment: CDR1 MNHEY and CDR2 SVGAGI. CDR3 nucleotides: TGTGCCAGCAGTTACTCCCGCCGAGCCCCCTACGAGCAGTACTTC. Translating gives CASSYSRRAPYEQYF.

This chain joins TRBV5-1 and TRBJ2-5; D remains ambiguous. V dropped 0 bases and J dropped 3 bases, with 9 bases sitting between them. The CDR3 runs 14 residues. Germline V lookup: CDR1 SGHRS, CDR2 YFSETQ. CDR3 sequence (DNA): TGCGCCAGCAGCTTGGACAGTACCGAAGAGACCCAGTACTTC. This encodes CASSLDSTEETQYF.

The V call is TRBV5-6, the J call TRBJ2-7, with no clear D. The CDR3 extends over 13 amino acids. Trimming shortened V by 5 bases and J by 2 bases, and 11 bases separated the two germline ends. The germline gives CDR1 SGHDT, CDR2 YYEEEE. CDR3 in amino acids: CASRRSSAYEQYF. The CDR3 DNA reads as TGTGCCAGCAGAAGGTCAAGCGCCTACGAGCAGTACTTC. The whole variable domain, filled in from reference TRBV5-6 and TRBJ2-7, reads DAGVTQSPTHLIKTRGQQVTLRCSPKSGHDTVSWYQQALGQGPQFIFQYYEEEERQRGNFPDRFSGHQFPNYSSELNVNALLLGDSALYLCASRRSSAYEQYFGPGTRLTVT.

The CDR3 reads CASSVVGRTDSGNTIYF. In DNA form, the CDR3 reads TGTGCCAGCAGTGTGGTGGGACGGACAGACTCTGGAAACACCATATATTTT. The gene calls are TRBV6-1 and TRBJ1-3; TRBD1 might be the D (6 bases). The CDR3 consists of 17 residues. V shed 4 bases and J shed 0 bases, with 16 bases lying between them. CDR1 is MNHNS and CDR2 is SASEGT in the germline V gene.

This clone is a singleton in its sample. The CDR3, as DNA: TGTGCCTGGAGTCCCCCTAGGGGGCACGGAAACACCATATATTTT. This encodes CAWSPPRGHGNTIYF. This chain links TRBV30 with TRBJ1-3; 7 bases match TRBD1. Looked up from germline, CDR1 is GTSNPN and CDR2 is SVGIG (reference sequence). CDR3 size: 15 residues. V was pared by 2 bases and J by 4 bases, with 8 bases of the junction left unmatched. The full variable domain, with the rest looked up from reference TRBV30 and TRBJ1-3, is SQTIHQWPATLVQPVGSPLSLECTVEGTSNPNLYWYRQAAGRGLQLLFYSVGIGQISSEVPQNLSASRPQDRQFILSSKKLLLSDSGFYLCAWSPPRGHGNTIYFGEGSWLTVV.

The chain has TRBV4-2 and TRBJ2-7; 8 nucleotides align to TRBD1. The CDR3 spans 16 residues. Trimming removed 1 base from V and 4 bases from J; junction bases left unmatched: 9. Germline V gene lookup returns CDR1 LGHNA and CDR2 YNFKEQ. The CDR3 nucleotides are TGTGCCAGCAGCCAAGGGCTGGACAGGGAAAAATACGAGCAGTACTTC. Protein product: CASSQGLDREKYEQYF.

The chain links TRBV7-8 to TRBJ1-2; D call uncertain. Germline CDR1 reads SGHVS; CDR2 reads FQNEAQ. The CDR3 spans 15 residues. V lost 1 base, J lost 5 bases, and 14 bases lay in between. The CDR3, as DNA: TGTGCCAGCAGCTTAGAGGGTTTCGGGGTTTATGGCTACACCTTC. Residues: CASSLEGFGVYGYTF.

As for this clone: Its ends do not fully match the called genes, so a read error is possible. The chain joins TRBV14 to TRBJ2-7, with a tentative D call TRBD1 (5 bases). CDR3 length: 16 residues. Germline V gives CDR1 SGHDN, CDR2 FVKESK. The CDR3: CASSQEETDSSYEQYF. The CDR3 nucleotides read TGTGCCAGCAGTCAAGAGGAAACAGACAGCTCCTACGAGCAGTACTTC.

The chain uses TRBV25-1 and TRBJ2-7, with 14 bases aligning to TRBD2. The CDR3 covers 17 residues. The J segment lost 5 bases and the V segment lost 1 base, leaving 7 bases of the junction unmatched. Germline V gene lookup returns CDR1 MGHDK and CDR2 SYGVNS. CDR3 amino acids: CASSECEGLAGENEQYF. In DNA form, the CDR3 reads TGTGCCAGCAGTGAATGTGAGGGACTAGCGGGAGAGAACGAGCAGTACTTC.

The rearrangement uses TRBV4-1 and TRBJ2-3; 9 positions match TRBD2. CDR1 and CDR2 (germline): MGHRA, YSYEKL. V lost 0 bases to trimming and J lost 0 bases; unmatched junction nucleotides: 1. The CDR3 consists of 16 residues. Here the CDR3 reads CASSQDLAGSTDTQYF. Here the CDR3 DNA reads TGCGCCAGCAGCCAAGATCTAGCGGGGAGCACAGATACGCAGTATTTT.